This T cell receptor beta chain was identified during a study of identical twins (dated by TCRdb to 2015 to 2016). In the study overall: To test whether fetal clonotypes persist, the study used deep sequencing on TCR alpha and beta repertoires from monozygotic twins, unrelated adults of various ages, and cord blood. To rule out contamination, the twin experiments were replicated at different times with different library preparation protocols.

All donors were healthy Caucasians. Three pairs of female monozygotic twins, all aged roughly 18 to 30 years, were included in the twin cohort. Positive isolation kits from Invitrogen were used to isolate CD4+ and CD8+ T cell populations. What the authors observed across the whole study: Out-of-frame TCR alpha sharing in monozygotic twins was systematically underestimated by recombination models, whereas sharing between unrelated individuals was in agreement with the recombination models. Abundant cord blood beta clonotypes carried fewer insertions; young adult naive repertoires showed a weaker similar trend, while memory repertoires showed none. A weaker excess of twin sharing was found in beta out-of-frame sequences because the signal-to-noise ratio was lowered by fewer shared sequences. Because the same donors could not be followed over many years, the conclusions depended on cross-sectional statistical analysis. Compared with coincidental sharing between unrelated individuals, an excess of low generation-probability sequences was observed among out-of-frame TCR alpha sequences shared between twins. Zero-insertion analyses could be partly confounded by invariant T cells such as MAIT and iNKT, although diverse VJ usage argued against such confounding for most clonotypes.

With regard to this clonotype: It lacks a known antigen. One end of the junction fails to match germline, which may point to a read error.

The germline V gene specifies ENHRY as CDR1 and SYGVKD as CDR2. From its cysteine to its phenylalanine, the CDR3 spans 17 amino acids. Only CDR3 DNA remains: 51 bases, in frame from the first base. The method behind the library was 5' RACE. Sequenced using an Illumina HiSeq 2000. A universal primer binding site was added through template switching, and the final cDNA carried a unique molecular identifier so that TCR cDNA molecules could be counted accurately. Specific primers in the conserved constant-segment region were used to synthesize first-strand cDNA for the TCR alpha and beta chains. To control for contamination, every cDNA library was double barcoded, receiving both a SMART-Mk sample barcode and Illumina barcodes. TruSeq adapter sequences, together with Illumina sample barcodes, were added in two successive PCR steps. The Illumina HiSeq platform was used with custom primers to sequence TCR alpha and beta cDNA libraries. From the authors' description of their analysis: Unique molecular identifiers were extracted from raw reads with MiGEC, and CDR3 positions were determined with MiXCR. For each individual, recombination models were inferred using an EM algorithm with the repgenHMM and IGoR tools. The tcR package in R was used for shared clonotype analysis, with sharing normalized by the product of cloneset sizes. To study raw recombination free of thymic and clonal selection effects, out-of-frame nonproductive sequences were analyzed. The public reads were reanalyzed by TCRdb: fastp trimming at Q25, MiXCR alignment, in-frame beta chains only. Here each entry gathers all rows of one CDR3 protein and keeps the most common genes and DNA. The V and J calls come from TCRdb's annotation, not from the publication. The sample contains roughly 280,000 distinct CDR3 sequences, around 9.7% of them found a single time. Of the sample, roughly 7% is held by the ten largest clones.

This sample was also put to use in a study of yellow fever vaccine responses in identical twins. The second study also describes: According to the authors, in identical twins the way T cells responded to vaccination appeared partly convergent and partly personalized. Focusing on identical twins, the study followed the T cell clones that responded to the vaccine, and did so with precision.

The sequence derives from a woman younger than 30 in good health. The specimen was CD8+ T cells sorted from blood. The chain couples TRBV10-3 to TRBJ1-5; TRBD1 matches 8 bases in the middle. The nucleotides are TGTGCCAACAGTGACCAGACAGGGGCCAAGGATAGGCAGCCCCAGCATTTT. This sequence encodes CANSDQTGAKDRQPQHF.